This TCR beta chain was captured in a study of beta chain features in type 1 diabetes (dated by TCRdb to 2017 to 2018). Background on the whole study: Patients and healthy donors did not differ in mean age, gender distribution, total cell number or subset yield. The study compared TCRB repertoires of sorted circulating CD4+ T cell subsets between recently diagnosed type 1 diabetes patients and matched healthy donors. A total of 85 million to 140 million sorted cells were examined across all samples, and the number of cells per subset was strongly correlated with RNA yield. Regulatory and stem cell-like memory subsets were isolated from only 8 patients and roughly eight healthy donors, whereas naive and central memory subsets came from all 30 or so donors.

What the research found in general, with its limitations: In all four CD4+ subsets, TCRB CDR3 length was moderately but significantly shorter in type 1 diabetes patients. Shorter templates might be favored by PCR, yet because patient and control samples were amplified and corrected together, any such skew would affect both groups equally. Because small numbers of individuals were included in the HLA sub-analyses, any influence of HLA type on TCRB rearrangement was left unresolved. At VDJ recombination sites, type 1 diabetes patients had fewer insertions and more deleted nucleotides, which implies abnormalities in thymic rearrangement. Naive, central memory and regulatory TCRB repertoires appeared to be more similar among patients than among healthy donors. Sequencing cDNA rather than genomic DNA could over-represent highly expressing activated cells, although activation and CD3 levels did not differ between groups.

The entire amount of isolated RNA was reverse transcribed using the High Capacity cDNA Reverse Transcription Kit, so the sequenced TCRB transcripts were expressed ones. Naive, central memory and regulatory T cell samples underwent deep immunoSEQ sequencing, averaging around 4 million total reads per sample. Sorted cells were lysed in RLT buffer, and RNA was extracted using DNase-treated RNeasy Micro or Mini kits according to cell number. To prevent cross-contamination, every cell subset was processed on its own, while patient and healthy donor samples were processed together. Using the immunoSEQ multiplex PCR, TCRB sequences were amplified from cDNA into 87-bp fragments spanning the CDR3 region. Sequencing of the amplicons was done on the Illumina HiSeq platform. The paper's data handling went like this. Synthetic template baselines were used to correct PCR bias computationally, reads within Hamming distance 2 were collapsed, and singletons that could not be merged were discarded. By aligning reads against IMGT, V, D and J genes, CDR3 length, and insertions or deletions at six rearrangement sites were assigned. Within each subset, clonotype counts were normalized to the number of sorted cells before true diversity and Gini coefficients were calculated with the tcR R package. The overlap coefficient, calculated on TCRB nucleotide sequences, was used to quantify repertoire sharing. TCRdb retrieved this table from immuneACCESS and kept in-frame rearrangements only. Not all clones are present; in checked studies, unresolved V genes account for under half, and no reason is known for the remainder. The V and J calls and clone size are taken from that table; D and trimming were inferred from the DNA. The table for this sample lists 300,000 to 350,000 clones; approximately 9.7% of them were counted only once. The top ten hold around 1% of the sample.

Each donor gave one peripheral blood draw, roughly 120 mL on average, collected into heparinised tubes. Using a panel that included CD45RO, CCR7, CD25, CD127, CD95 and CD27, naive, central memory, regulatory and stem cell-like memory CD4+ T cells were sorted on a BD FACSAria II. Every sorted population had a purity above 95%. PBMCs were isolated right away by Lymphoprep density gradient centrifugation and were stained directly, without culture. So that batch effects would be minimized, each experiment stained and sorted samples in pairs, pairing one healthy donor with one patient. This clone has a handful of counts. What antigen it recognizes has not been identified. The sample holds no much larger clone one base away, and base qualities are not on file. Source material: central memory CD4+ T cells from blood. This TCR came from a man aged 30 to 39 with type 1 diabetes.

The sequenced DNA: TGTGCCAGCAGCCTTAGCGGGGAGAGCACAGATACGCAGTATTTT. Protein translation: CASSLSGESTDTQYF. The rearrangement joined TRBV6-5 to TRBJ2-3; TRBD2 matches 8 bases in the middle. V and J are trimmed by 6 bases and 0 bases, and the gene matches miss 5 bases of the junction. From the germline V gene, CDR1 is MNHEY and CDR2 is SVGAGI. From cysteine to phenylalanine, the CDR3 is 15 amino acids long. The only DNA kept is the CDR3, 45 bases in frame from the first base.